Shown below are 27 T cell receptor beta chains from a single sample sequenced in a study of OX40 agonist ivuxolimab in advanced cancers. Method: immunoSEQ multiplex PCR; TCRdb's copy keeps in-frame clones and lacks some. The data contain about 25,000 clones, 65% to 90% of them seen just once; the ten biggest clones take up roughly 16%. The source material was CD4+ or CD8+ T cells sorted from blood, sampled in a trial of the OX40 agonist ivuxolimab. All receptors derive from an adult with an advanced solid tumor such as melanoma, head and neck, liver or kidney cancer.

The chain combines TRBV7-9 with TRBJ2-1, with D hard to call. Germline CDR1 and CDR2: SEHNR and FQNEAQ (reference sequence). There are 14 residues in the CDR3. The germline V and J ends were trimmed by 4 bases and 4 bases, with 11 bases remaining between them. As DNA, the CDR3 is TGTGCCAGCAGCTCGGCTGAGGATTACAATGAGCAGTTCTTC. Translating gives CASSSAEDYNEQFF.

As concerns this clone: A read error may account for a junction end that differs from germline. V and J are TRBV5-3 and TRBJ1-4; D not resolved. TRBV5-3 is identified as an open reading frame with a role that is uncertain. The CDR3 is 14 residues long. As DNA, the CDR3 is TGTGCCAGCAGCTGCCGGGAGTGTCTAGGAAAACTGTTTTTT. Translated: CASSCRECLGKLFF.

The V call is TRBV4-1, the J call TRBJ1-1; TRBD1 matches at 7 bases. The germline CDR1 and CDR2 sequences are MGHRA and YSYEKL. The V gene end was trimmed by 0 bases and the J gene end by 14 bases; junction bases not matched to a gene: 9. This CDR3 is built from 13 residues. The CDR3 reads CASSQERPGGPFF. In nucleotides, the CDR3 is TGCGCCAGCAGCCAAGAAAGGCCAGGGGGGCCCTTCTTT.

As DNA, the CDR3 is TGTGCCAGCAGGAAAGGACTAGCGGCGGATACGCAGTATTTT. Its protein product is CASRKGLAADTQYF. The rearrangement links TRBV7-8 to TRBJ2-3, with 10 bases lining up with TRBD2. The ends lost 6 bases at V and 6 bases at J; junction bases unmatched: 6. CDR1 is SGHVS, CDR2 FQNEAQ, per germline. The CDR3 contains 14 residues.

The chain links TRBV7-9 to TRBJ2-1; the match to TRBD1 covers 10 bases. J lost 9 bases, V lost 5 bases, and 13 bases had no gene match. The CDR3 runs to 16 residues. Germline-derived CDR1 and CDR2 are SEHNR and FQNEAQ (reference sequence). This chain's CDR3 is CASSQDGGTGVVEQFF. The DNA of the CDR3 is TGTGCCAGCAGCCAAGATGGTGGGACAGGGGTTGTTGAGCAGTTCTTC.

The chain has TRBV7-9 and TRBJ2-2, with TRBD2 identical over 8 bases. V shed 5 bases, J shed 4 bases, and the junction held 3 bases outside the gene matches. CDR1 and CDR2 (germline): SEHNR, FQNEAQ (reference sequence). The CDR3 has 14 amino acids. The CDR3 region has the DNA TGTGCCAGCAGCCCTCGGGGGGGCACCGGGGAGCTGTTTTTT. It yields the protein CASSPRGGTGELFF.

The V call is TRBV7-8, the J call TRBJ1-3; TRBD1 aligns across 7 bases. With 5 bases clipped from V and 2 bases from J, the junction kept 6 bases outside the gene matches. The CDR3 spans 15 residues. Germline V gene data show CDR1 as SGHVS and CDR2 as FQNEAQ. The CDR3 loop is CASSPGQVPGNTIYF. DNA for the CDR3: TGTGCCAGCAGCCCAGGACAGGTCCCTGGAAACACCATATATTTT.

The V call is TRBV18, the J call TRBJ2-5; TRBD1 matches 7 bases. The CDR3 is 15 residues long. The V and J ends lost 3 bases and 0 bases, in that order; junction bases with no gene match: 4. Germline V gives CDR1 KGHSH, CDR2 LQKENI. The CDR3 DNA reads TGTGCCAGCTCACCCGGGACAGAGTACCAAGAGACCCAGTACTTC. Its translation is CASSPGTEYQETQYF.

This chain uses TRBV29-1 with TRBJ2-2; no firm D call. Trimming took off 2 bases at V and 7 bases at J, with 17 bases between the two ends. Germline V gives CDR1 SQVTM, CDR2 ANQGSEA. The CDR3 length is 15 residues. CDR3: CSVESEVGLVGELFF. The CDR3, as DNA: TGCAGCGTTGAAAGTGAAGTAGGGTTAGTCGGGGAGCTGTTTTTT.

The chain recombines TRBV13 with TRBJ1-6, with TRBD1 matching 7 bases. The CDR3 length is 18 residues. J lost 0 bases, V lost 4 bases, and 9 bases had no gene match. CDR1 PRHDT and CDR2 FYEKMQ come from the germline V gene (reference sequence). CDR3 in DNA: TGTGCCAGCAGCTCCGCCGGGACAGAAGGCTCCTATAATTCACCCCTCCACTTT. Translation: CASSSAGTEGSYNSPLHF.

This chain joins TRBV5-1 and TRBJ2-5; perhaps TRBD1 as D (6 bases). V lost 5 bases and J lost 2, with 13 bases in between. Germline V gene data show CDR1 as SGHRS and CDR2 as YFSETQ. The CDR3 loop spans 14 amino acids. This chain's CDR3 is CASSTFGQQETQYF. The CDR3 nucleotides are TGCGCCAGCAGTACCTTTGGACAGCAAGAGACCCAGTACTTC.

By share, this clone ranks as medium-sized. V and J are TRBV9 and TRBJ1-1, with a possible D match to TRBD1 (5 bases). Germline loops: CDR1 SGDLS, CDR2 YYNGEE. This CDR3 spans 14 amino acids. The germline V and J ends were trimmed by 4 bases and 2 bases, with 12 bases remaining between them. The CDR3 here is CASSSGTRNTEAFF. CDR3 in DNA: TGTGCCAGCAGCTCTGGGACTAGAAACACTGAAGCTTTCTTT.

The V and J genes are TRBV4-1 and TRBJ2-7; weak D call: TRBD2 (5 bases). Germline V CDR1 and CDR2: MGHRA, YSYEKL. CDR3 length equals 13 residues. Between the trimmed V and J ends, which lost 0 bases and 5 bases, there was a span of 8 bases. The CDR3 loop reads CASSQDRGDEQYF. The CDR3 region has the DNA TGCGCCAGCAGCCAAGATCGGGGAGACGAGCAGTACTTC.

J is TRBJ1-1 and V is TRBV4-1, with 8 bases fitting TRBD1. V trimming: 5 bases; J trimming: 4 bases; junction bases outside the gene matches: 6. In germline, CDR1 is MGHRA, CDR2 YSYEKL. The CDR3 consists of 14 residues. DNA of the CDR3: TGCGCCAGCAGCTACCCGACAGGGGTCACTGAAGCTTTCTTT. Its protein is CASSYPTGVTEAFF.

DNA for the CDR3: TGTGCCAGCAGTTACTCTAGCGCGGGGCCTACCCACGAGCAGTACTTC. Translating it yields CASSYSSAGPTHEQYF. The chain carries TRBV6-6 and TRBJ2-7, with a weak D call TRBD2 (6 bases). The CDR3 totals 16 residues. V dropped 0 bases and J dropped 5 bases, with 17 bases sitting between them. The germline CDR1 and CDR2 sequences are MNHNY and SVGAGI (reference sequence).

This CDR3 is CASRATRWRDTEAFF. Here the CDR3 DNA reads TGTGCCAGCAGGGCTACCAGGTGGAGGGACACTGAAGCTTTCTTT. V and J are TRBV6-5 and TRBJ1-1; D is ambiguous. Trimming removed 6 bases at V and 3 bases at J, with 17 bases between. The CDR3 loop spans 15 amino acids. In germline, CDR1 is MNHEY, CDR2 SVGAGI.

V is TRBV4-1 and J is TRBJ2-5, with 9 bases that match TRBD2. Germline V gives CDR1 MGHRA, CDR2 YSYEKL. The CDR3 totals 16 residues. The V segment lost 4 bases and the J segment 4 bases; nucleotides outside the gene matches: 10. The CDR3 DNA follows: TGCGCCAGCAGCCGAAAGCCAGCGGGAGGCTTAGAGACCCAGTACTTC. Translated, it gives CASSRKPAGGLETQYF.

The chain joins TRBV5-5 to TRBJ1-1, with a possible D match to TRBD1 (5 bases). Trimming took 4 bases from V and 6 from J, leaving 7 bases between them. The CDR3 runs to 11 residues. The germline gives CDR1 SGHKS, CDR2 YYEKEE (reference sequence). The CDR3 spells CASSPGAEAFF. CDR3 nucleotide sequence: TGTGCCAGCAGCCCGGGGGCTGAAGCTTTCTTT.

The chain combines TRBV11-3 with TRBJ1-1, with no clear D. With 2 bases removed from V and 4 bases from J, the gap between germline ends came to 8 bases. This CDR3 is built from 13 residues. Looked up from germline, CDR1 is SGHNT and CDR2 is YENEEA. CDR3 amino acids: CASSLSPSTEAFF. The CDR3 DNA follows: TGTGCCAGCAGCTTATCCCCCAGCACTGAAGCTTTCTTT.

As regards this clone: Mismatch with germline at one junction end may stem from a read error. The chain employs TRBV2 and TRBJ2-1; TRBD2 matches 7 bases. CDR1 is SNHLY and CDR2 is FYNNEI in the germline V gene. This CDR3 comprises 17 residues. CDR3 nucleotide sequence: TGTGCCAGCAGTGCACTCGCTAGCGGAGTCTCCAACAATGAGCAGTTCTTC. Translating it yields CASSALASGVSNNEQFF.

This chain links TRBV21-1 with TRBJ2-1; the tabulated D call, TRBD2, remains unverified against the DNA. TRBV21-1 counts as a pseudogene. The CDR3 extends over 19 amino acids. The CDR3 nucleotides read TGTGCCAGCAGCAATTTTGGGACTAGCGGGGGGAGGGGCTACAATGAGCAGTTCTTC. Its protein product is CASSNFGTSGGRGYNEQFF.

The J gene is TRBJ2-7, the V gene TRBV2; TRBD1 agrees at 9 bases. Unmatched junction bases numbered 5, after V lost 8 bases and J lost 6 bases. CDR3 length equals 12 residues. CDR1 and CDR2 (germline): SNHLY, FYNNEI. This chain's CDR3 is CASGDRAVEQYF. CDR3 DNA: TGTGCCAGCGGGGACAGGGCAGTCGAGCAGTACTTC. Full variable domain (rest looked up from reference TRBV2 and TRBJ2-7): EPEVTQTPSHQVTQMGQEVILRCVPISNHLYFYWYRQILGQKVEFLVSFYNNEISEKSEIFDDQFSVERPDGSNFTLKIRSTKLEDSAMYFCASGDRAVEQYFGPGTRLTVT.

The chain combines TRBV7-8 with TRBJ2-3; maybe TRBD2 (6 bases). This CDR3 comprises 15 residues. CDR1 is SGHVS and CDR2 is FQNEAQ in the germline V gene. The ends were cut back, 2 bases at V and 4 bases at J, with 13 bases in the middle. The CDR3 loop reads CASSLSFSGADTQYF. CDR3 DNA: TGTGCCAGCAGCTTAAGTTTCTCGGGGGCAGATACGCAGTATTTT.

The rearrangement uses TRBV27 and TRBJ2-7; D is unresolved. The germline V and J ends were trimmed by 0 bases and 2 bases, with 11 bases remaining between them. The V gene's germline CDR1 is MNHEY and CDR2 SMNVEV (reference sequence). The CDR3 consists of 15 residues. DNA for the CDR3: TGTGCCAGCAGTTTATCGGGTAGGTTAACCTACGAGCAGTACTTC. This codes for CASSLSGRLTYEQYF.

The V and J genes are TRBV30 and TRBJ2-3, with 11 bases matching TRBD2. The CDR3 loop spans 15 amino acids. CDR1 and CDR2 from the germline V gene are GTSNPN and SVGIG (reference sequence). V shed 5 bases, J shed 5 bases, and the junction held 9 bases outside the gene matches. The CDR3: CAWQIAGGPVDTQYF. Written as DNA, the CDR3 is TGTGCCTGGCAAATAGCGGGAGGGCCGGTAGATACGCAGTATTTT. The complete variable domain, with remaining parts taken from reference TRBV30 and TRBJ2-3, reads SQTIHQWPATLVQPVGSPLSLECTVEGTSNPNLYWYRQAAGRGLQLLFYSVGIGQISSEVPQNLSASRPQDRQFILSSKKLLLSDSGFYLCAWQIAGGPVDTQYFGPGTRLTVL.

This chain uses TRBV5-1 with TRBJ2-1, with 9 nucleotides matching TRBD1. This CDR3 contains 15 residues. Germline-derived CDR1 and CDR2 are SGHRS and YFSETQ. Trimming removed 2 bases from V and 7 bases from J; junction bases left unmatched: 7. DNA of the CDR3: TGCGCCAGCAGCTTAACAGGGGGCGCAGGGAATGAGCAGTTCTTC. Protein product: CASSLTGGAGNEQFF.

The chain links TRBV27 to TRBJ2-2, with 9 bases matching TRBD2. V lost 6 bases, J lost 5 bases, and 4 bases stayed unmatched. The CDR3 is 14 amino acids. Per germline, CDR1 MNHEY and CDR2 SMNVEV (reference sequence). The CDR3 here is CASRLAGYTGELFF. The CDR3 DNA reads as TGTGCCAGCAGGCTAGCGGGATATACCGGGGAGCTGTTTTTT.